The 15 T cell receptor beta chains below all came from one sample that was sequenced in a study of long-term antiretroviral therapy in people with HIV. Assay version v3.0 of immunoSEQ was used, and it was run at survey level. Here immunoSEQ multiplex PCR was the method, and the copy in TCRdb shows in-frame clones only, minus some. The sample holds 28,000 or so clones, approximately 85% seen once. The source was unsorted PBMCs, collected 0.8 years before starting antiretroviral therapy. These receptor sequences come from a man aged 18 to 29 with HIV.

The rearrangement links TRBV25-1 to TRBJ1-1; D is possibly TRBD1 (5 bases). This CDR3 spans 16 amino acids. Germline loops: CDR1 MGHDK, CDR2 SYGVNS. V was trimmed by 0 bases and J by 0 bases, leaving 11 bases between them. In DNA form, the CDR3 reads TGTGCCAGCAGTGAATATAGGGGTGGCGTGAACACTGAAGCTTTCTTT. As protein: CASSEYRGGVNTEAFF.

V usage is TRBV19 and J usage is TRBJ2-1, with 11 bases lining up with TRBD2. Trimming took 4 bases from V and 2 from J; bases not matched to a gene: 4. Germline loops: CDR1 LNHDA, CDR2 SQIVND (reference sequence). This CDR3 region has 16 residues. This CDR3 reads CASSTSSGGTYNEQFF. The CDR3 DNA follows: TGTGCCAGTAGTACCTCTAGCGGGGGGACCTACAATGAGCAGTTCTTC.

The V and J genes are TRBV20-1 and TRBJ2-5; D might be TRBD1 (5 bases). V lost 5 bases, J lost 5 bases, and 9 bases lay in between. CDR3 size: 11 residues. The germline gives CDR1 DFQATT, CDR2 SNEGSKA (reference sequence). The CDR3 loop reads CSAQGYETQYF. Written as DNA, the CDR3 is TGCAGTGCTCAGGGTTACGAGACCCAGTACTTC.

This clone was counted a single time. J is TRBJ1-2 and V is TRBV6-5, with D perhaps matching TRBD1 (5 bases). Trimming took off 2 bases at V and 8 bases at J, with 15 bases between the two ends. CDR1 and CDR2 (germline): MNHEY, SVGAGI. CDR3 size: 14 residues. CDR3 in amino acids: CASSYLEGRVGYTF. The CDR3 nucleotides are TGTGCCAGCAGTTACCTAGAAGGCAGGGTAGGCTACACCTTC.

The chain uses TRBV6-6 and TRBJ1-1; 9 bases are shared with TRBD1. The germline CDR1 and CDR2 sequences are MNHNY and SVGAGI (reference sequence). J was trimmed by 1 base and V by 6 bases; bases with no gene match: 6. The CDR3 spans 15 residues. This CDR3 reads CASRRTGATNTEAFF. Written as DNA, the CDR3 is TGTGCCAGCAGGCGGACAGGGGCTACGAACACTGAAGCTTTCTTT.

The chain has TRBV11-1 and TRBJ2-2; TRBD1 aligns across 9 bases. Germline V lookup: CDR1 SGHAT, CDR2 FQDESV (reference sequence). The CDR3 runs 16 residues. The trim removed 5 bases at V and 2 bases at J, leaving 6 bases unmatched. DNA for the CDR3: TGTGCCAGCAGCCCCAGGGACAGGGAAAACACCGGGGAGCTGTTTTTT. This gives the protein CASSPRDRENTGELFF.

The chain has TRBV15 and TRBJ2-7; maybe TRBD2 (6 bases). Germline assignment: CDR1 LNHNV and CDR2 YYDKDF (reference sequence). The V gene lost 0 bases and the J gene lost 1 base, with 13 bases spanning the gap. The CDR3 totals 16 residues. CDR3 nucleotides: TGTGCCACCAGCAGAGATGTGACTAGTGTATCCTACGAGCAGTACTTC. It encodes CATSRDVTSVSYEQYF. The complete variable domain, with remaining parts taken from reference TRBV15 and TRBJ2-7, reads DAMVIQNPRYQVTQFGKPVTLSCSQTLNHNVMYWYQQKSSQAPKLLFHYYDKDFNNEADTPDNFQSRRPNTSFCFLDIRSPGLGDTAMYLCATSRDVTSVSYEQYFGPGTRLTVT.

This clone appeared once. This sequence joins TRBV2 and TRBJ1-2; 7 bases line up with TRBD1. The length of the CDR3 is 14 residues. From germline, CDR1 is SNHLY and CDR2 FYNNEI. The V segment lost 1 base and the J segment 5 bases; nucleotides outside the gene matches: 4. CDR3 sequence: CASSEGGTEYGYTF. The CDR3 coding sequence is TGTGCCAGCAGTGAAGGGGGGACAGAATATGGCTACACCTTC.

Here the CDR3 reads CASSFTGVDHEQYF. The CDR3 DNA sequence: TGTGCCAGCAGCTTTACAGGGGTAGATCACGAGCAGTACTTC. The chain employs TRBV9 and TRBJ2-7; 7 nucleotides align to TRBD1. This CDR3 region has 14 residues. Looked up from germline, CDR1 is SGDLS and CDR2 is YYNGEE. V lost 4 bases to trimming and J lost 5 bases; unmatched junction nucleotides: 9.

The V call is TRBV4-2, the J call TRBJ2-5; no definite D call. This CDR3 region has 12 residues. CDR1 and CDR2 (germline): LGHNA, YNFKEQ. Trimming shortened V by 0 bases and J by 5 bases, and 4 bases separated the two germline ends. CDR3 region: CASSQDFETQYF. CDR3 DNA: TGTGCCAGCAGCCAAGATTTTGAGACCCAGTACTTC.

This sequence joins TRBV5-6 and TRBJ2-1; 8 bases are a match to TRBD1. Trimming at V came to 2 bases and at J to 4 bases, leaving 11 bases not matched to a gene. Germline CDR1 and CDR2: SGHDT and YYEEEE. This CDR3 comprises 17 residues. CDR3 in DNA: TGTGCCAGCAGCTTAGGGCCAGGGGGCTTCTCTTACAATGAGCAGTTCTTC. It yields the protein CASSLGPGGFSYNEQFF.

V and J are TRBV7-8 and TRBJ2-7; D perhaps matches TRBD2 (6 bases). V lost 2 bases and J 7 bases, leaving 12 bases between the germline ends. The CDR3 sequence is 13 residues long. CDR1 and CDR2 from the germline V gene are SGHVS and FQNEAQ. CDR3 in DNA: TGTGCCAGCAGCTTAAGGGCGGGACGTGAGCAGTACTTC. It encodes CASSLRAGREQYF.

This chain connects TRBV30 to TRBJ1-2, with D hard to call. V was pared by 3 bases and J by 3 bases, with 17 bases between. Germline assignment: CDR1 GTSNPN and CDR2 SVGIG (reference sequence). The CDR3 totals 15 residues. CDR3: CAWRHHGFGHYGYTF. In DNA, the CDR3 is TGTGCCTGGAGACATCACGGATTTGGGCACTATGGCTACACCTTC.

The J gene is TRBJ2-7, the V gene TRBV7-8, with D perhaps matching TRBD2 (5 bases). Trimming cost V 5 bases and J 6 bases, with 11 bases left between them. The CDR3 is made up of 12 amino acids. CDR1 and CDR2 (germline): SGHVS, FQNEAQ. CDR3 region: CASSPAGTEQYF. The CDR3, as DNA: TGTGCCAGCAGCCCCGCGGGTACCGAGCAGTACTTC.

The chain combines TRBV2 with TRBJ1-2, with D tentatively TRBD1 (5 bases). CDR3 size: 15 residues. V was clipped by 9 bases and J by 7 bases, with 24 bases between them. Germline V CDR1 and CDR2: SNHLY, FYNNEI. The DNA of the CDR3 is TGTGCCAGTTCTAAGGAGTCAGGGCGAATACCTGGCTACACCTTC. This sequence encodes CASSKESGRIPGYTF. The full variable domain, with the rest looked up from reference TRBV2 and TRBJ1-2, is EPEVTQTPSHQVTQMGQEVILRCVPISNHLYFYWYRQILGQKVEFLVSFYNNEISEKSEIFDDQFSVERPDGSNFTLKIRSTKLEDSAMYFCASSKESGRIPGYTFGSGTRLTVV.